This T cell receptor beta chain was recorded in a study of patients and donors after allogeneic stem cell transplantation. The CDR3 loop spans 14 amino acids. After removal of 6 bases from V and 6 bases from J, the junction contained 6 bases not matched to a gene. TCRdb processed the RT-PCR reads anew with MiXCR; each CDR3 protein has one entry. This table holds fewer than 2,000 distinct CDR3 sequences, approximately 3.5% found once. This clonotype is medium-sized within its sample. V is TRBV12-3 or TRBV12-4 and J is TRBJ2-1, with 9 bases fitting TRBD2. The specimen sequenced was blood, either unsorted or a sorted T cell fraction (not recorded which). The TCR originated in a human donor who was either an allogeneic HSCT recipient or a stem cell or donor lymphocyte infusion donor (not recorded which). It is not recorded whose cells these are; they may come from a transplant donor. CDR3 region: CASRVAGAINEQFF. The CDR3 DNA sequence: TGTGCCAGCAGGGTAGCGGGAGCCATCAATGAGCAGTTCTTC.